These T cell receptor beta chains were read from a single sample in a study of T cells in Graves' hyperthyroidism and ophthalmopathy. MiXCR, applied by TCRdb to the multiplex PCR reads, yields one record per CDR3 protein. The sample records under 550,000 distinct CDR3 sequences, just under 20% being singletons. The material sequenced was blood. The receptors stem from a man in his forties with Graves' ophthalmopathy. The CDR3 runs from the conserved cysteine through the conserved F or W. Fields, in order: D gene, clone size, V gene, J gene, CDR3 DNA, CDR3 protein. D genes are given only for firm matches. Size is omitted from some rows. Given values are once, few, many or a class for expanded clones.

D gene: TRBD1
clone size: -
V gene: TRBV6-1
J gene: TRBJ1-1
CDR3 DNA: TGTGCCAGCAGTGTTCGCACAGGGGGCTCCGAAGCTTTCTTT
CDR3 protein: CASSVRTGGSEAFF

D gene: TRBD2
clone size: many
V gene: TRBV11-2
J gene: TRBJ2-5
CDR3 DNA: TGTGCCAGCAGCTTTGGACTAGCGGGAGCTCATACCCAGTACTTC
CDR3 protein: CASSFGLAGAHTQYF

D gene: -
clone size: many
V gene: TRBV18
J gene: TRBJ1-1
CDR3 DNA: TGTGCCAGCTCCACCCCAGGTTCAGCTTTCTTT
CDR3 protein: CASSTPGSAFF

D gene: -
clone size: -
V gene: TRBV25-1
J gene: TRBJ1-2
CDR3 DNA: TGTGCCAGCAGTGTCCACCATCTGCGGTGGGAGGGCTACACCTTC
CDR3 protein: CASSVHHLRWEGYTF

D gene: -
clone size: few
V gene: TRBV12-3/TRBV12-4
J gene: TRBJ1-6
CDR3 DNA: TGTGCCAGCAGTTCGCCCCCGACAGGAAATTCACCCCTCCACTTT
CDR3 protein: CASSSPPTGNSPLHF

D gene: -
clone size: many
V gene: TRBV2
J gene: TRBJ1-2
CDR3 DNA: TGTGCCAGCGGGATGGGGCTCTCCAACTATGGCTACACCTTC
CDR3 protein: CASGMGLSNYGYTF

D gene: TRBD1
clone size: many
V gene: TRBV28
J gene: TRBJ1-2
CDR3 DNA: TGTGCCAGCAGTTCGCAGGGGGTGATTAGTGGCTACACCTTC
CDR3 protein: CASSSQGVISGYTF

D gene: TRBD1
clone size: few
V gene: TRBV10-3
J gene: TRBJ1-1
CDR3 DNA: TGTGCCATCAGTGAGGAGGGACAGGTGAGGGTAATGAACACTGAAGCTTTCTTT
CDR3 protein: CAISEEGQVRVMNTEAFF

D gene: -
clone size: -
V gene: TRBV24-1
J gene: TRBJ1-1
CDR3 DNA: TGTGCCACCAGTGAAAGGACCGAAAACACTGAAGCTTTCTTT
CDR3 protein: CATSERTENTEAFF

D gene: -
clone size: -
V gene: TRBV5-8
J gene: TRBJ1-6
CDR3 DNA: TGTGCCAGCAGCGATCGGAGCTCCTATAATTCACCCCTCCACTTT
CDR3 protein: CASSDRSSYNSPLHF

D gene: -
clone size: many
V gene: TRBV7-3
J gene: TRBJ2-2
CDR3 DNA: TGTGCCAGCAGCTCACGGCCCACTAGCCGAAACACCGGGGAGCTGTTTTTT
CDR3 protein: CASSSRPTSRNTGELFF

D gene: -
clone size: few
V gene: TRBV7-2
J gene: TRBJ2-5
CDR3 DNA: TGTGCCAGCAGCTTACTTCAGACCCAGTACTTC
CDR3 protein: CASSLLQTQYF

D gene: -
clone size: many
V gene: TRBV20-1
J gene: TRBJ2-2
CDR3 DNA: TGCAGTGCTAGAGATAATGCGAAAACCGGGGAGCTGTTTTTT
CDR3 protein: CSARDNAKTGELFF

D gene: -
clone size: many
V gene: TRBV4-3
J gene: TRBJ2-2
CDR3 DNA: TGCGCCAGCAGCCTGCGGTCCCGGGAGCTGTTTTTT
CDR3 protein: CASSLRSRELFF

D gene: -
clone size: few
V gene: TRBV6-2/TRBV6-3
J gene: TRBJ1-1
CDR3 DNA: TGTGCCAGCAGTTACTCGAACCCCCGGCGCACTGAAGCTTTCTTT
CDR3 protein: CASSYSNPRRTEAFF

D gene: -
clone size: many
V gene: TRBV2
J gene: TRBJ1-2
CDR3 DNA: TGTGCCAGCACCCGAGTAGGGAGTTATGGCTACACCTTC
CDR3 protein: CASTRVGSYGYTF

D gene: -
clone size: many
V gene: TRBV28
J gene: TRBJ2-7
CDR3 DNA: TGTGCCAGCAGTTTCCCGACCCAGGTATACGAGCAGTACTTC
CDR3 protein: CASSFPTQVYEQYF

D gene: TRBD2
clone size: many
V gene: TRBV11-1
J gene: TRBJ2-1
CDR3 DNA: TGTGCCAGCAGCTCCCCCTGGGCGGGAGGGTACAATGAGCAGTTCTTC
CDR3 protein: CASSSPWAGGYNEQFF

D gene: TRBD1
clone size: few
V gene: TRBV11-1
J gene: TRBJ2-3
CDR3 DNA: TGTGCCAGCAGCCTACTTGGGACAGAAAGCACAGATACGCAGTATTTT
CDR3 protein: CASSLLGTESTDTQYF

D gene: -
clone size: many
V gene: TRBV20-1
J gene: TRBJ2-1
CDR3 DNA: TGCAGTGCTACCTCGCCGGGACTCCCCCGCAATGAGCAGTTCTTC
CDR3 protein: CSATSPGLPRNEQFF

D gene: TRBD2
clone size: few
V gene: TRBV6-5
J gene: TRBJ2-1
CDR3 DNA: TGTGCCAGCAGTTACGGCGGGAGTACCCACAATGAGCAGTTCTTC
CDR3 protein: CASSYGGSTHNEQFF

D gene: -
clone size: many
V gene: TRBV6-1
J gene: TRBJ2-1
CDR3 DNA: TGTGCCAGCAGACGATCGACTAGGGCTGGGGATGAGCAGTTCTTC
CDR3 protein: CASRRSTRAGDEQFF

D gene: -
clone size: many
V gene: TRBV20-1
J gene: TRBJ2-7
CDR3 DNA: TGCAGTGCTAGAGATGGACGACACTCCTACGAGCAGTACTTC
CDR3 protein: CSARDGRHSYEQYF

D gene: -
clone size: many
V gene: TRBV18
J gene: TRBJ1-6
CDR3 DNA: TGTGCCAGCTCACCTGGGACCGAGAATTCACCCCTCCACTTT
CDR3 protein: CASSPGTENSPLHF

D gene: -
clone size: many
V gene: TRBV28
J gene: TRBJ2-3
CDR3 DNA: TGTGCCAGCAGTTTAGGCCTTCAGGATACGCAGTATTTT
CDR3 protein: CASSLGLQDTQYF

D gene: TRBD2
clone size: many
V gene: TRBV2
J gene: TRBJ2-3
CDR3 DNA: TGTGCCAGCTCCGGCGGGAGGGGCCGGGATACGCAGTATTTT
CDR3 protein: CASSGGRGRDTQYF

D gene: -
clone size: many
V gene: TRBV20-1
J gene: TRBJ2-1
CDR3 DNA: TGCAGTGCTAGAGATGGGGGCTGGGCAAATGAGCAGTTCTTC
CDR3 protein: CSARDGGWANEQFF

D gene: -
clone size: few
V gene: TRBV15
J gene: TRBJ2-3
CDR3 DNA: TGTGCCACCAGCAGAGAGGGAACAGGGCAGGGAGATACGCAGTATTTT
CDR3 protein: CATSREGTGQGDTQYF

D gene: TRBD2
clone size: -
V gene: TRBV19
J gene: TRBJ2-1
CDR3 DNA: TGTGCCAGTAGTGCCCAAATCGGGACTATCAATGAGCAGTTCTTC
CDR3 protein: CASSAQIGTINEQFF

D gene: -
clone size: few
V gene: TRBV7-9
J gene: TRBJ2-7
CDR3 DNA: TGTGCCAGCAGCTTATCGGCAGGTAGAGAGCAGTACTTC
CDR3 protein: CASSLSAGREQYF

D gene: -
clone size: few
V gene: TRBV4-3
J gene: TRBJ1-2
CDR3 DNA: TGCGCCAGCAGCCAAGATCTGGCCGGTTATGGCTACACCTTC
CDR3 protein: CASSQDLAGYGYTF

D gene: TRBD2
clone size: -
V gene: TRBV20-1
J gene: TRBJ2-7
CDR3 DNA: TGCAGTGCTAGAGCGAAACAGCGATGGTCGGAAGCGGGAGGTACCTCCTACGAGCAGTACTTC
CDR3 protein: CSARAKQRWSEAGGTSYEQYF

D gene: -
clone size: many
V gene: TRBV7-3
J gene: TRBJ2-1
CDR3 DNA: TGTGCCAGCAGCCTAGCACCGGGACTGGAGCAGTTCTTC
CDR3 protein: CASSLAPGLEQFF

D gene: TRBD2
clone size: many
V gene: TRBV18
J gene: TRBJ2-7
CDR3 DNA: TGTGCCAGCTCACCTGCAGCGGGAGGGCACGAGCAGTACTTC
CDR3 protein: CASSPAAGGHEQYF

D gene: TRBD1
clone size: once
V gene: TRBV5-1
J gene: TRBJ1-4
CDR3 DNA: TGCGCCAGCAGGACAGGGGAAAAACTGTTTTTT
CDR3 protein: CASRTGEKLFF

D gene: TRBD2
clone size: few
V gene: TRBV7-3
J gene: TRBJ2-3
CDR3 DNA: TGTGCCAGCAGCCCGAATAGCGGGCGGTCCTCAGATACGCAGTATTTT
CDR3 protein: CASSPNSGRSSDTQYF

D gene: -
clone size: few
V gene: TRBV6-2/TRBV6-3
J gene: TRBJ2-1
CDR3 DNA: TGTGCCAGCAGTTACGGACCTAACTACAATGAGCAGTTCTTC
CDR3 protein: CASSYGPNYNEQFF

D gene: -
clone size: -
V gene: TRBV2
J gene: TRBJ1-5
CDR3 DNA: TGTGCCAGCAAGGGTCGCAGGGCAGGGTCTAGGGGCAATCAGCCCCAGCATTTT
CDR3 protein: CASKGRRAGSRGNQPQHF

D gene: -
clone size: many
V gene: TRBV30
J gene: TRBJ2-3
CDR3 DNA: TGTGCCTGGAGGGACCGGTGGGCCTCCGTTACAGATACGCAGTATTTT
CDR3 protein: CAWRDRWASVTDTQYF

D gene: -
clone size: many
V gene: TRBV12-3/TRBV12-4
J gene: TRBJ2-5
CDR3 DNA: TGTGCCAGCAGACTCGGTGCCGGGGAGACCCAGTACTTC
CDR3 protein: CASRLGAGETQYF